One sample yielded the 18 T cell receptor beta chains listed below, sequenced in a study of blood T cell repertoires in COVID-19. The method was immunoSEQ multiplex PCR; TCRdb's version includes in-frame clones alone and lacks a portion of them. Of 150,000 to 200,000 clones listed, 75% to 85% are singletons. Source material: PBMCs or T cells enriched from blood (not recorded which). These receptors came from a man aged 40-55 years who had recovered from COVID-19.

The rearrangement uses TRBV28 and TRBJ1-2, with TRBD1 matching over 7 bases. The junction had 5 bases not matched to a gene; V was cut back by 7 bases and J by 3 bases. Germline V lookup: CDR1 MDHEN, CDR2 SYDVKM. CDR3 size: 13 residues. CDR3 sequence (DNA): TGTGCCAGCACTCTGGGACAGTACTATGGCTACACCTTC. As protein: CASTLGQYYGYTF.

The chain employs TRBV4-3 and TRBJ2-2; 10 positions match TRBD2. The CDR3 contains 15 residues. The V and J ends lost 4 bases and 6 bases, in that order; junction bases with no gene match: 5. Germline V gene lookup returns CDR1 LGHNA and CDR2 YSLEER. The CDR3 reads CASSLLAGVPGELFF. The CDR3 DNA reads as TGCGCCAGCAGCCTTCTAGCGGGAGTTCCCGGGGAGCTGTTTTTT.

In regard to this clone: The identical CDR3 is also encoded by other nucleotide sequences in the sample. The genes are TRBV5-4 and TRBJ2-7; 8 nucleotides align to TRBD1. The CDR3 totals 14 residues. The germline CDR1 and CDR2 sequences are SGHNT and YYREEE (reference sequence). Trimming took 2 bases from V and 2 from J; bases not matched to a gene: 3. DNA of the CDR3: TGTGCCAGCAGCTTCGACAGGGGAGCCTACGAGCAGTACGTC. Its translation: CASSFDRGAYEQYV.

The chain employs TRBV5-5 and TRBJ1-2; possible D gene TRBD1, 6 bases. Germline loops: CDR1 SGHKS, CDR2 YYEKEE (reference sequence). CDR3 length equals 15 residues. Trimming left V 3 bases short and J 0 bases short, with 12 bases between. Written as DNA, the CDR3 is TGTGCCAGCAGCTCGACCCGACAGGCTAACTATGGCTACACCTTC. As protein: CASSSTRQANYGYTF.

V usage is TRBV7-2 and J usage is TRBJ2-3; weak D call: TRBD1 (6 bases). Germline CDR1 is SGHTA and CDR2 is FQGNSA. The CDR3 runs to 14 residues. V lost 3 bases, J lost 6 bases, and 13 bases lay in between. CDR3 coding DNA: TGTGCCAGCAGCTTCCCTGAGGGGGTCGATACGCAGTATTTT. Encoded protein: CASSFPEGVDTQYF. Using reference TRBV7-2 and TRBJ2-3 for the parts outside the CDR3, the full variable domain is GAGVSQSPSNKVTEKGKDVELRCDPISGHTALYWYRQSLGQGLEFLIYFQGNSAPDKSGLPSDRFSAERTGGSVSTLTIQRTQQEDSAVYLCASSFPEGVDTQYFGPGTRLTVL.

The rearrangement joins TRBV10-3 to TRBJ2-5, with 7 bases aligning to TRBD1. J gave up 3 bases and V 8 bases, and 6 bases lay outside the gene matches. The CDR3 has 13 residues. Germline-derived CDR1 and CDR2 are ENHRY and SYGVKD. The CDR3 loop reads CAIHRGLEETQYF. CDR3 DNA sequence: TGTGCCATCCACAGGGGATTAGAAGAGACCCAGTACTTC.

This rearrangement joins TRBV2 to TRBJ2-7; D may be TRBD1 (5 bases). V lost 6 bases to trimming and J lost 5 bases, with 14 bases between them. CDR3 length equals 13 residues. Looked up from germline, CDR1 is SNHLY and CDR2 is FYNNEI. CDR3 in DNA: TGTGCCAGCAGACGGCAGGGCGAGGACGAGCAGTACTTC. Translating gives CASRRQGEDEQYF.

This clone was seen a handful of times. V gene TRBV27 combines with J gene TRBJ1-6; D gene unclear. This CDR3 spans 15 amino acids. Trimming removed 7 bases from V and 0 bases from J, with 10 bases in between. CDR1 is MNHEY, CDR2 SMNVEV, per germline (reference sequence). CDR3 DNA sequence: TGTGCCAGCACCTCAGGTAGCTCCTATAATTCACCCCTCCACTTT. Protein product: CASTSGSSYNSPLHF.

J is TRBJ2-7 and V is TRBV5-1, with 9 bases that match TRBD1. The germline V gene encodes CDR1 SGHRS and CDR2 YFSETQ. This CDR3 spans 14 amino acids. The trim removed 0 bases at V and 3 bases at J, leaving 1 base unmatched. The CDR3 sequence: CASSLGQGDYEQYF. The CDR3 nucleotides are TGCGCCAGCAGCTTGGGACAGGGGGACTACGAGCAGTACTTC. The variable domain in full, with the rest retrieved from reference TRBV5-1 and TRBJ2-7, is KAGVTQTPRYLIKTRGQQVTLSCSPISGHRSVSWYQQTPGQGLQFLFEYFSETQRNKGNFPGRFSGRQFSNSRSEMNVSTLELGDSALYLCASSLGQGDYEQYFGPGTRLTVT.

This clone was found a few times. This sequence joins TRBV2 and TRBJ1-1; 7 nucleotides agree with TRBD1. Germline V lookup: CDR1 SNHLY, CDR2 FYNNEI. J lost 2 bases, V lost 6 bases, and 3 bases had no gene match. The CDR3 spans 13 residues. CDR3 sequence reads: CASRRDSNTEAFF. The CDR3 DNA sequence: TGTGCCAGCAGACGGGACAGTAACACTGAAGCTTTCTTT.

The rearrangement joins TRBV9 to TRBJ2-3; D uncertain. Between the trimmed V and J ends, which lost 4 bases and 4 bases, there was a span of 10 bases. Germline CDR1 and CDR2: SGDLS and YYNGEE. The CDR3 consists of 13 residues. The CDR3 spells CASSPNVADTQYF. For the CDR3, the DNA is TGTGCCAGCAGCCCTAACGTGGCAGATACGCAGTATTTT.

The V and J genes are TRBV6-5 and TRBJ1-5, with TRBD1 identical over 9 bases. Germline CDR1 is MNHEY and CDR2 is SVGAGI. With 8 bases clipped from V and 5 bases from J, the junction kept 1 base outside the gene matches. CDR3 length: 12 amino acids. Here the CDR3 reads CASRQGDQPQHF. The DNA for the CDR3 is TGTGCCAGCCGACAGGGGGATCAGCCCCAGCATTTT.

The chain is built from TRBV5-1 and TRBJ2-5, with 12 positions matching TRBD2. V shed 7 bases, J shed 1 base, and the junction held 8 bases outside the gene matches. CDR3 length: 16 residues. Germline CDR1 and CDR2: SGHRS and YFSETQ. For the CDR3, the DNA is TGCGCCAGCTTTCCGACTAGCGGGAGCCCCCAAGAGACCCAGTACTTC. Translation gives CASFPTSGSPQETQYF.

The chain joins TRBV7-8 to TRBJ2-3; D not certain. Germline CDR1 is SGHVS and CDR2 is FQNEAQ. The CDR3 contains 14 residues. Deletions cut 0 bases from V and 0 bases from J, with 4 bases between. CDR3 sequence (DNA): TGTGCCAGCAGCTTAGCCACTAGCACAGATACGCAGTATTTT. It specifies CASSLATSTDTQYF.

The chain carries TRBV6-2 or TRBV6-3 and TRBJ2-2, with 14 bases matching TRBD2. CDR3 length: 16 amino acids. The V and J ends lost 6 bases and 6 bases, in that order; junction bases with no gene match: 6. Germline CDR1 reads MNHEY; CDR2 reads SVGEGT. The CDR3 nucleotides are TGTGCCAGCAGCAGGGGACTAGCGGGAGTTCCCGGGGAGCTGTTTTTT. It translates to CASSRGLAGVPGELFF.

V gene TRBV18 combines with J gene TRBJ1-4, with a possible D match to TRBD1 (5 bases). The CDR3 covers 15 residues. Between the trimmed V and J ends, which lost 4 bases and 15 bases, there was a span of 24 bases. Germline CDR1 is KGHSH and CDR2 is LQKENI. In DNA form, the CDR3 reads TGTGCCAGCTCACGCGACAGATCGTCAAAAATGGAAGTGTTTTTT. This sequence encodes CASSRDRSSKMEVFF.

The CDR3 loop reads CASSFPRGLAGPNVYEQYF. The CDR3 nucleotides read TGTGCCAGCAGCTTTCCTAGGGGACTAGCGGGTCCTAATGTCTACGAGCAGTACTTC. The rearrangement joins TRBV7-9 to TRBJ2-7; 12 bases match TRBD2. The germline CDR1 and CDR2 sequences are SEHNR and FQNEAQ (reference sequence). J lost 3 bases, V lost 3 bases, and 15 bases had no gene match. This CDR3 is built from 19 residues.

The chain carries TRBV6-5 and TRBJ2-1; 10 nucleotides agree with TRBD2. Per the germline V gene, CDR1 is MNHEY and CDR2 is SVGAGI. This CDR3 is built from 14 residues. The junction had 8 bases not matched to a gene; V was cut back by 6 bases and J by 9 bases. CDR3 DNA: TGTGCCAGCAGCCCAGCGGGAGGGCCCGTTGAGCAGTTCTTC. As protein: CASSPAGGPVEQFF.